These 21 T cell receptor beta chains share one sample of origin, sequenced in a study of radiotherapy plus CTLA-4 blockade in lung cancer (dated by TCRdb to 2016 to 2019). The method behind the library was the immunoSEQ multiplex PCR assay. TCRdb took over this immuneACCESS table, retaining in-frame rearrangements with V and J assigned. Such tables are incomplete; in checked studies, under half of the missing clones stem from an unresolved V gene, and the remainder is unexplained. The sample contains 40,000 to 50,000 clones, roughly 75% of them found a single time. The ten largest account for approximately 9.9% of the sample. The specimen comprised peripheral blood, sampled from a patient treated with radiotherapy plus ipilimumab. The receptors come from a human donor with non-small cell lung cancer who had stable disease on radiotherapy plus ipilimumab.

The chain is built from TRBV18 and TRBJ1-3; D unresolved. The CDR3 runs 15 residues. Germline values: CDR1 KGHSH, CDR2 LQKENI. V lost 3 bases and J 4 bases, leaving 13 bases between the germline ends. The CDR3 DNA follows: TGTGCCAGCTCACCCCCCACCAATCGGGGAAACACCATATATTTT. As protein: CASSPPTNRGNTIYF.

The CDR3 nucleotides read TGTGCCAGCAGCCAAACGTACATGGCCGGGGAGCTGTTTTTT. This encodes CASSQTYMAGELFF. This sequence joins TRBV4-2 and TRBJ2-2, with D unresolved. V lost 2 bases to trimming and J lost 6 bases, with 10 bases between them. Germline CDR1 LGHNA, CDR2 YNFKEQ. The CDR3 is 14 amino acids.

The chain links TRBV15 to TRBJ2-5, with 8 positions matching TRBD1. The better agreement between TRBJ2-7 and the DNA end casts doubt on the J call. Germline V gene data show CDR1 as LNHNV and CDR2 as YYDKDF (reference sequence). The length of the CDR3 is 14 residues. CDR3 loop: CATTPGTGHYEQYF. DNA for the CDR3: TGTGCCACCACCCCCGGGACAGGACACTACGAGCAGTACTTC.

The rearrangement joins TRBV4-2 to TRBJ2-2; 7 nucleotides agree with TRBD2. The CDR3 contains 16 residues. Trimming cost V 4 bases and J 7 bases; bases outside gene matches: 12. Looked up from germline, CDR1 is LGHNA and CDR2 is YNFKEQ. The CDR3 loop reads CASSRLDGGFGGELFF. The CDR3 DNA is TGTGCCAGCAGCCGCCTAGACGGGGGGTTCGGCGGGGAGCTGTTTTTT.

This clone was seen only once. This chain connects TRBV11-3 to TRBJ2-7; D remains ambiguous. Germline loops: CDR1 SGHNT, CDR2 YENEEA. The ends were cut back, 0 bases at V and 0 bases at J, with 9 bases in the middle. This CDR3 spans 15 amino acids. The CDR3 spells CASSLDDERSYEQYF. The DNA of the CDR3 is TGTGCCAGCAGCTTAGATGACGAGCGCTCCTACGAGCAGTACTTC.

This chain connects TRBV19 to TRBJ2-1, with 8 bases lining up with TRBD1. With 3 bases clipped from V and 5 bases from J, the junction kept 6 bases outside the gene matches. This CDR3 is built from 15 residues. Germline lookup yields CDR1 LNHDA and CDR2 SQIVND (reference sequence). CDR3 DNA: TGTGCCAGTAGTATGAGGGGGACAGGTAACAATGAGCAGTTCTTC. It encodes CASSMRGTGNNEQFF.

This clone was counted only a few times. The V and J genes are TRBV27 and TRBJ2-1; 7 bases line up with TRBD2. The germline V gene has CDR1 MNHEY and CDR2 SMNVEV (reference sequence). V shed 3 bases and J 11 bases; nucleotides not matched to a gene: 7. This CDR3 spans 13 amino acids. CDR3 sequence (DNA): TGTGCCAGCAGTTTGGGTGGGAGGGCAAAGCAGTTCTTC. This codes for CASSLGGRAKQFF.

The sample holds a few counts of this clone. This sequence joins TRBV20-1 and TRBJ2-1; TRBD2 might be the D (6 bases). This CDR3 has 11 amino acids. Germline CDR1 and CDR2: DFQATT and SNEGSKA (reference sequence). The germline V and J ends were trimmed by 6 bases and 7 bases, with 10 bases remaining between them. CDR3 loop: CSARLANEQFF. The CDR3 DNA is TGCAGTGCGCGCCTAGCGAATGAGCAGTTCTTC.

This clone has just a few counts. The CDR3 sequence: CASSQGSSNQPQHF. Written as DNA, the CDR3 is TGCGCCAGCAGCCAAGGGAGTAGTAATCAGCCCCAGCATTTT. The rearrangement uses TRBV4-1 and TRBJ1-5, with D unresolved. The CDR3 runs to 14 residues. Per the germline V gene, CDR1 is MGHRA and CDR2 is YSYEKL. Trimming took 1 base from V and 4 from J, leaving 8 bases between them.

The chain joins TRBV21-1 to TRBJ1-5. TRBV21-1 is listed as a pseudogene. The CDR3 has 19 residues. CDR3 DNA sequence: TGTGCCAGCAGCAAACGGGACTCCTCAGGAGGATTTAGCAATCAGCCCCAGCATTTT. This sequence encodes CASSKRDSSGGFSNQPQHF.

V gene TRBV4-2 combines with J gene TRBJ2-1; D is possibly TRBD2 (5 bases). The germline gives CDR1 LGHNA, CDR2 YNFKEQ. The CDR3 sequence is 17 residues long. With 5 bases removed from V and 0 bases from J, the gap between germline ends came to 17 bases. In DNA, the CDR3 is TGTGCCAGCAGCTTGGACGAGGGTTTCAGCTCCTACAATGAGCAGTTCTTC. This sequence encodes CASSLDEGFSSYNEQFF.

This clone appeared a few times. The V call is TRBV7-2, the J call TRBJ2-1, with TRBD2 matching over 8 bases. Germline CDR1 reads SGHTA; CDR2 reads FQGNSA. The CDR3 has 16 amino acids. V trimming: 1 base; J trimming: 4 bases; junction bases outside the gene matches: 6. The CDR3 is CASSLGGPSGYNEQFF. In DNA form, the CDR3 reads TGTGCCAGCAGCTTAGGAGGTCCTAGCGGGTACAATGAGCAGTTCTTC.

The chain uses TRBV7-9 and TRBJ1-3; the D is unclear. The CDR3 totals 15 residues. The germline V gene has CDR1 SEHNR and CDR2 FQNEAQ (reference sequence). The V end was cut by 5 bases, the J end by 7 bases, with 18 bases between. The CDR3 nucleotides are TGTGCCAGCAGCCTCACTCGGGTTTCAACGAACACCATATATTTT. It codes for CASSLTRVSTNTIYF.

Written as DNA, the CDR3 is TGTGCCAGTGGGACAACAGGGGTTACTGAAGCTTTCTTT. This gives the protein CASGTTGVTEAFF. The J gene is TRBJ1-1, the V gene TRBV19; 7 bases fit TRBD1. Losses at the gene ends were 8 bases for V and 5 bases for J; bases not matched to a gene: 8. CDR1 and CDR2 from the germline V gene are LNHDA and SQIVND (reference sequence). The CDR3 consists of 13 residues.

For the CDR3, the DNA is TGTGCCAGCAGCTACACCACAGGGGCCTATGGCTACACCTTC. This codes for CASSYTTGAYGYTF. V is TRBV5-4 and J is TRBJ1-2; 7 nucleotides line up with TRBD1. V was clipped by 3 bases and J by 4 bases; unmatched bases: 6. Germline V gives CDR1 SGHNT, CDR2 YYREEE (reference sequence). The CDR3 runs 14 residues.

J is TRBJ2-3 and V is TRBV7-3, with 11 positions matching TRBD2. Germline CDR1 is SGHTA and CDR2 is FQGTGA. V was pared by 0 bases and J by 3 bases, with 8 bases of the junction left unmatched. CDR3 length: 18 residues. CDR3 in amino acids: CASSLTSGASGGTDTQYF. The CDR3 nucleotides are TGTGCCAGCAGCTTAACGTCCGGGGCTAGCGGGGGGACAGATACGCAGTATTTT. The full variable domain, its missing parts supplied by reference TRBV7-3 and TRBJ2-3, is GAGVSQTPSNKVTEKGKYVELRCDPISGHTALYWYRQSLGQGPEFLIYFQGTGAADDSGLPNDRFFAVRPEGSVSTLKIQRTERGDSAVYLCASSLTSGASGGTDTQYFGPGTRLTVL.

Ten or more counts support this clone. The chain is built from TRBV30 and TRBJ1-1; D is undetermined. The CDR3 sequence is 12 residues long. CDR1 is GTSNPN, CDR2 SVGIG, per germline (reference sequence). V was shortened by 2 bases and J by 8 bases, with 12 bases between the two germline ends. The CDR3 region is CAWSMYGEEAFF. The CDR3 DNA reads as TGTGCCTGGAGTATGTACGGTGAAGAAGCTTTCTTT. The complete variable domain, with remaining parts taken from reference TRBV30 and TRBJ1-1, reads SQTIHQWPATLVQPVGSPLSLECTVEGTSNPNLYWYRQAAGRGLQLLFYSVGIGQISSEVPQNLSASRPQDRQFILSSKKLLLSDSGFYLCAWSMYGEEAFFGQGTRLTVV.

This clone was recorded only once. The V gene is TRBV11-2, the J gene TRBJ2-3; D is ambiguous. The CDR3 loop spans 15 amino acids. The V gene's germline CDR1 is SGHAT and CDR2 FQNNGV. V lost 1 base to trimming and J lost 4 bases, with 12 bases between them. This CDR3 is CASSLVHSLADTQYF. CDR3 coding DNA: TGTGCCAGCAGCTTAGTTCACAGTTTGGCAGATACGCAGTATTTT.

This clone was detected a few times. The chain couples TRBV5-1 to TRBJ1-3; D ambiguous. This CDR3 is built from 13 residues. The germline V and J ends were trimmed by 5 bases and 4 bases, with 10 bases remaining between them. Germline-derived CDR1 and CDR2 are SGHRS and YFSETQ. The CDR3 nucleotides read TGCGCCAGCAGGCGCGGGCCCGGAAACACCATATATTTT. Protein product: CASRRGPGNTIYF.

The table lists this clone with a count of one. The CDR3 DNA reads as TGTGCCAGCAGCTTAAGCGCGAGCTCTGGAAACACCATATATTTT. Translation gives CASSLSASSGNTIYF. V usage is TRBV7-9 and J usage is TRBJ1-3, with no clear D. Germline CDR1 SEHNR, CDR2 FQNEAQ (reference sequence). V was clipped by 2 bases and J by 0 bases, with 8 bases between them. This CDR3 spans 15 amino acids.

CDR3 sequence (DNA): TGTGCCAGCAGCCCGGACAGTAATGAAAAACTGTTTTTT. It encodes CASSPDSNEKLFF. The J gene is TRBJ1-4, the V gene TRBV7-8, with D perhaps matching TRBD1 (6 bases). V lost 5 bases to trimming and J lost 4 bases, with 8 bases between them. Germline V gene sequence: CDR1 SGHVS, CDR2 FQNEAQ. The CDR3 is 13 amino acids.